This is a list of T cell receptor beta chains from one sample in a study of T cell repertoires in MIS-A myocarditis. Sequencing used immunoSEQ multiplex PCR; TCRdb keeps in-frame clones, though not all of them. The sample has roughly 10,000 clones; approximately 90% are singletons. Sequenced material: thoracic lymph node tissue obtained at autopsy. The receptors here all came from a man aged 18-30 years with fulminant myocarditis from multisystem inflammatory syndrome in adults (MIS-A) after COVID-19. The CDR3 runs from the conserved cysteine through the conserved F or W. The order of the fields is clone size, J gene, D gene, V gene, CDR3 protein, CDR3 DNA. D genes are given only for firm matches. The size field is filled for only some rows; it gives once, few, many or a size class.

>.|TRBJ2-3|TRBD1|TRBV11-3
CASSPRTGGFTDTQYF
TGTGCCAGCAGCCCCAGGACAGGGGGCTTCACAGATACGCAGTATTTT
>.|TRBJ2-3|.|TRBV15
CATSRGIPDTQYF
TGTGCCACCAGCAGGGGTATCCCAGATACGCAGTATTTT
>once|TRBJ2-6|.|TRBV12-3/TRBV12-4
CASSLSGANVLTF
TGTGCCAGCAGTTTATCTGGGGCCAACGTCCTGACTTTC
>.|TRBJ2-3|TRBD2|TRBV2
CASSDPVLAGYRTSTDTQYF
TGTGCCAGCAGTGACCCGGTACTAGCGGGGTACCGTACTAGCACAGATACGCAGTATTTT
>.|TRBJ1-2|.|TRBV3-1/TRBV3-2
CASSQGPGRYTF
TGTGCCAGCAGCCAAGGGCCGGGACGCTACACCTTC
>.|TRBJ2-1|TRBD1|TRBV29-1
CSVPDRGMGYEQFF
TGCAGCGTCCCGGACAGGGGAATGGGGTATGAGCAGTTCTTC
>.|TRBJ1-2|.|TRBV19
CASSITSNYGYTF
TGTGCCAGTAGTATCACCTCTAACTATGGCTACACCTTC
>.|TRBJ2-2|TRBD2|TRBV4-2
CASSGGLAGPTGELFF
TGTGCCAGCAGCGGGGGACTAGCGGGCCCCACCGGGGAGCTGTTTTTT
>.|TRBJ1-1|TRBD1|TRBV5-1
CASSLESNRGVTTEAFF
TGCGCCAGCAGCTTGGAATCTAACAGGGGAGTAACGACTGAAGCTTTCTTT
>.|TRBJ1-3|.|TRBV4-1
CASSQEGARGNTIYF
TGCGCCAGCAGCCAAGAGGGGGCGCGGGGAAACACCATATATTTT
>.|TRBJ1-1|TRBD1|TRBV4-1
CASSLATGGTEAFF
TGCGCCAGCAGCCTAGCGACAGGGGGCACTGAAGCTTTCTTT
>.|TRBJ2-3|TRBD1|TRBV6-1
CASSDGTGHTDTQYF
TGTGCCAGCAGTGACGGGACAGGGCACACAGATACGCAGTATTTT
>.|TRBJ2-7|TRBD2|TRBV10-3
CAISESLGGPFEQYF
TGTGCCATCAGTGAGTCACTGGGAGGGCCCTTCGAGCAGTACTTC
>.|TRBJ2-2|.|TRBV10-1
CASSEGSGETGELFF
TGCGCCAGCAGTGAGGGGTCAGGGGAAACCGGGGAGCTGTTTTTT
>.|TRBJ1-4|TRBD1|TRBV2
CASTNRGNEKLFF
TGTGCCAGCACCAACAGGGGGAATGAAAAACTGTTTTTT
>.|TRBJ1-1|TRBD1|TRBV7-8
CASSPRTGRMNTEAFF
TGTGCCAGCAGCCCCCGGACAGGGAGAATGAACACTGAAGCTTTCTTT
>few|TRBJ1-4|TRBD1|TRBV3-1/TRBV3-2
CASSSGTAATNEKLFF
TGTGCCAGCAGCTCCGGGACAGCCGCAACTAATGAAAAACTGTTTTTT
>.|TRBJ2-2|.|TRBV27
CANTGELFF
TGTGCCAACACCGGGGAGCTGTTTTTT
>.|TRBJ2-7|.|TRBV6-6
CASRTGTQIGEQYF
TGTGCCAGCAGGACCGGGACGCAAATTGGCGAGCAGTACTTC
>.|TRBJ1-3|TRBD1|TRBV5-6
CASSLRLGQLGDTIYF
TGTGCCAGCAGCTTACGATTGGGACAGTTAGGGGACACCATATATTTT
>.|TRBJ2-3|TRBD1|TRBV9
CASSSRQGRTDTQYF
TGTGCCAGCAGCTCCCGACAGGGGAGGACAGATACGCAGTATTTT
>.|TRBJ1-5|.|TRBV7-3
CASSLQGQPQHF
TGTGCCAGCAGCCTTCAGGGTCAGCCCCAGCATTTT
>.|TRBJ1-5|TRBD1|TRBV7-2
CASSLRGRGQGNQPQHF
TGTGCCAGCAGCTTAAGGGGAAGGGGGCAGGGCAATCAGCCCCAGCATTTT
>.|TRBJ1-1|.|TRBV7-7
CASSLGANTEAFF
TGTGCTAGCAGCTTAGGTGCGAACACTGAAGCTTTCTTT
>.|TRBJ2-3|TRBD2|TRBV5-1
CASSFYSGRGVADTQYF
TGCGCCAGCTCATTTTACAGCGGGAGAGGTGTGGCAGATACGCAGTATTTT
>.|TRBJ2-7|TRBD2|TRBV29-1
CSVEESPTGGSLYF
TGCAGCGTTGAAGAGTCCCCGACCGGCGGGAGCTTATACTTC
>.|TRBJ1-2|.|TRBV7-9
CASSLGRGSYGYTF
TGTGCCAGCAGCTTAGGTCGGGGAAGCTATGGCTACACCTTC
>.|TRBJ1-2|.|TRBV4-3
CASSHRSTLPGGYTF
TGCGCCAGCAGCCATCGTAGCACACTCCCGGGAGGCTACACCTTC
>.|TRBJ1-1|.|TRBV4-1
CASRNSLGAFF
TGCGCCAGCAGAAACAGCCTTGGGGCTTTCTTT